These 22 T cell receptor beta chains share one sample of origin, sequenced in a study of CD8+ T cells in alopecia areata. Extracted RNA was reverse transcribed, and the resulting cDNA served as sequencing template. Sequencing was performed with immunoSEQ multiplex PCR; in TCRdb, only in-frame clones are kept and a portion is missing. The sample lists 110,000 to 150,000 clones; less than 65% were seen once. Sequenced material: CD8+ T cells sorted from blood. All receptors come from a human donor in good health.

Only a few counts were recorded for this clone. This is likely an artifact of a read error, given a far larger clone one base away. This chain links TRBV27 with TRBJ2-2, with D hard to call. The CDR3 sequence is 11 residues long. Per the germline V gene, CDR1 is MNHEY and CDR2 is SMNVEV (reference sequence). The V and J ends lost 4 bases and 7 bases respectively, with 4 bases between them. CDR3 sequence: CASSYFGELFF. The DNA of the CDR3 is TGTGCCAGCAGTTACTTCGGGGAGCTGTTTTTT.

The V and J genes are TRBV4-1 and TRBJ2-7; D remains unclear. The ends were cut back, 0 bases at V and 6 bases at J, with 15 bases in the middle. The CDR3 runs 15 residues. Germline V lookup: CDR1 MGHRA, CDR2 YSYEKL. For the CDR3, the DNA is TGCGCCAGCAGCCAAGATTCCGGGCCCATGAGCGAGCAGTACTTC. Residues: CASSQDSGPMSEQYF.

A few counts support this clone. V usage is TRBV2 and J usage is TRBJ2-7; the D is unclear. Between the trimmed V and J ends, which lost 1 base and 0 bases, there was a span of 10 bases. Germline-derived CDR1 and CDR2 are SNHLY and FYNNEI. This CDR3 spans 15 amino acids. The CDR3 DNA follows: TGTGCCAGCAGTGAAGAAAGATACCCCTCCTACGAGCAGTACTTC. Residues: CASSEERYPSYEQYF.

The chain couples TRBV5-4 to TRBJ2-7; 9 bases line up with TRBD1. From germline, CDR1 is SGHNT and CDR2 YYREEE (reference sequence). This CDR3 has 14 residues. V lost 2 bases and J lost 2; bases outside the gene matches: 2. The CDR3 is CASSFGTGTYEQYF. For the CDR3, the DNA is TGTGCCAGCAGCTTTGGGACAGGGACCTACGAGCAGTACTTC.

This clone occurred a few times. The V and J genes are TRBV27 and TRBJ2-5; D remains ambiguous. The CDR3 is made up of 13 amino acids. Germline CDR1 reads MNHEY; CDR2 reads SMNVEV (reference sequence). Trimming cost V 1 base and J 1 base, with 4 bases left between them. CDR3 protein: CASSLLGQETQYF. CDR3 DNA sequence: TGTGCCAGCAGTTTATTGGGCCAAGAGACCCAGTACTTC.

This clone was found once. CDR3 in amino acids: CASSPLGATSYEQYF. CDR3 nucleotide sequence: TGTGCCAGCAGCCCCTTGGGGGCTACTTCCTACGAGCAGTACTTC. The chain employs TRBV14 and TRBJ2-7, with D perhaps matching TRBD1 (6 bases). Germline values: CDR1 SGHDN, CDR2 FVKESK. The CDR3 consists of 15 residues. V was trimmed by 4 bases and J by 1 base, leaving 14 bases between them.

The CDR3 is CASSEARVDTQYF. DNA of the CDR3: TGTGCCAGCAGTGAAGCCCGAGTGGATACGCAGTATTTT. The chain links TRBV2 to TRBJ2-3; D is undetermined. Trimming removed 0 bases at V and 6 bases at J, with 7 bases between. Looked up from germline, CDR1 is SNHLY and CDR2 is FYNNEI. This CDR3 is 13 amino acids long.

Here the CDR3 DNA reads TGTGCCAGCAGTCAGACCGGCGAGCAGTACTTC. Translating gives CASSQTGEQYF. V is TRBV6-5 and J is TRBJ2-7; no reliable D call. CDR1 MNHEY and CDR2 SVGAGI come from the germline V gene. This CDR3 spans 11 amino acids. The germline V and J ends were trimmed by 5 bases and 6 bases, with 8 bases remaining between them.

V is TRBV19 and J is TRBJ2-1; 7 bases are shared with TRBD2. With V trimmed by 7 bases and J by 8 bases, 5 bases remained unmatched. Germline V gives CDR1 LNHDA, CDR2 SQIVND (reference sequence). The CDR3 has 12 residues. This CDR3 is CASMGLPYEQFF. In nucleotides, the CDR3 is TGTGCCAGTATGGGACTACCTTATGAGCAGTTCTTC.

The CDR3 sequence: CASSREKGINSPLHF. In DNA form, the CDR3 reads TGTGCCAGCAGCCGGGAAAAAGGGATCAATTCACCCCTCCACTTT. The V call is TRBV4-2, the J call TRBJ1-6; no clear D gene. Per the germline V gene, CDR1 is LGHNA and CDR2 is YNFKEQ. The CDR3 sequence is 15 residues long. V lost 4 bases to trimming and J lost 7 bases, with 14 bases between them.

This clone was seen many times. The gene calls are TRBV28 and TRBJ2-7; no clear D. Trimming shortened V by 6 bases and J by 5 bases, and 8 bases separated the two germline ends. This CDR3 is built from 11 residues. Per the germline V gene, CDR1 is MDHEN and CDR2 is SYDVKM. The DNA of the CDR3 is TGTGCCAGCAGGGAACGGAACGAGCAGTACTTC. Protein product: CASRERNEQYF.

The chain recombines TRBV2 with TRBJ1-1, with D uncertain. Germline lookup yields CDR1 SNHLY and CDR2 FYNNEI. The CDR3 runs to 11 residues. Trimming took 3 bases from V and 7 from J, leaving 6 bases between them. CDR3 DNA sequence: TGTGCCAGCAGTGAGGTGTATGAAGCTTTCTTT. It yields the protein CASSEVYEAFF.

The J gene is TRBJ2-1, the V gene TRBV29-1, with TRBD1 as a possible D gene (6 bases). Germline V gene sequence: CDR1 SQVTM, CDR2 ANQGSEA. V lost 8 bases, J lost 4 bases, and 15 bases lay in between. The CDR3 extends over 13 amino acids. As DNA, the CDR3 is TGCAGCTTTCAGGGGTCCCTTTACAATGAGCAGTTCTTC. This sequence encodes CSFQGSLYNEQFF.

This chain joins TRBV11-1 and TRBJ2-3, with D unclear. Germline CDR1 is SGHAT and CDR2 is FQDESV (reference sequence). The CDR3 sequence is 13 residues long. V was cut by 4 bases and J by 6 bases, with 11 bases left in between. CDR3 sequence: CASSSTARDTQYF. The CDR3 region has the DNA TGTGCCAGCAGCTCGACTGCACGGGATACGCAGTATTTT.

This sequence joins TRBV5-6 and TRBJ1-2; TRBD1 might be the D (5 bases). Trimming removed 4 bases at V and 10 bases at J, with 20 bases between. This CDR3 comprises 14 residues. CDR1 and CDR2 from the germline V gene are SGHDT and YYEEEE. The CDR3 coding sequence is TGTGCCAGCAGCAAGATCGAAGGAGGACACGCCTACACCTTC. Translating gives CASSKIEGGHAYTF.

The CDR3: CASSLSGGDTQYF. The CDR3 region has the DNA TGTGCCAGCAGCTTAAGCGGGGGGGATACGCAGTATTTT. V is TRBV7-9 and J is TRBJ2-3; the match to TRBD2 covers 9 bases. The trim removed 2 bases at V and 6 bases at J, leaving 0 bases unmatched. Germline CDR1 reads SEHNR; CDR2 reads FQNEAQ (reference sequence). The CDR3 spans 13 residues. Drawing the rest from reference TRBV7-9 and TRBJ2-3, the complete variable domain is DTGVSQNPRHKITKRGQNVTFRCDPISEHNRLYWYRQTLGQGPEFLTYFQNEAQLEKSRLLSDRFSAERPKGSFSTLEIQRTEQGDSAMYLCASSLSGGDTQYFGPGTRLTVL.

This chain joins TRBV10-3 and TRBJ2-5; tentatively, D is TRBD2 (6 bases). Germline CDR1 and CDR2: ENHRY and SYGVKD. There are 14 residues in the CDR3. Trimming removed 8 bases from V and 2 bases from J, with 15 bases in between. The DNA of the CDR3 is TGTGCCATCGCCCGGGACGGGACTCAAGAGACCCAGTACTTC. Protein product: CAIARDGTQETQYF.

As DNA, the CDR3 is TGTGCCAGCAGCGTAGGAATTAGCGACCTTTACGAGCAGTACTTC. This encodes CASSVGISDLYEQYF. This rearrangement joins TRBV9 to TRBJ2-7, with D perhaps matching TRBD2 (5 bases). The CDR3 contains 15 residues. The germline V gene has CDR1 SGDLS and CDR2 YYNGEE. V lost 0 bases, J lost 4 bases, and 14 bases lay in between.

The chain couples TRBV27 to TRBJ1-2; TRBD1 might be the D (5 bases). CDR3 length: 11 residues. V lost 5 bases and J 8 bases, leaving 9 bases between the germline ends. Germline V gene lookup returns CDR1 MNHEY and CDR2 SMNVEV (reference sequence). CDR3 sequence reads: CASSPGNGYTF. In DNA, the CDR3 is TGTGCCAGCAGTCCAGGGAACGGCTACACCTTC.

The chain employs TRBV2 and TRBJ2-3; D is ambiguous. V lost 1 base to trimming and J lost 11 bases, with 10 bases between them. In germline, CDR1 is SNHLY, CDR2 FYNNEI. CDR3 length: 12 amino acids. The CDR3 DNA follows: TGTGCCAGCAGTGAAGGGTCAGCCCGGCAGTATTTT. Translating it yields CASSEGSARQYF.

A single count supports this clone. V and J are TRBV5-1 and TRBJ2-1; possible D gene TRBD2, 5 bases. The germline V gene has CDR1 SGHRS and CDR2 YFSETQ. V lost 3 bases to trimming and J lost 13 bases, with 11 bases between them. This CDR3 is built from 11 residues. CDR3 DNA sequence: TGCGCCAGCAGCTCGAGAGCGGAACAGTTCTTC. This encodes CASSSRAEQFF.

The chain links TRBV7-2 to TRBJ2-7, with TRBD1 matching over 10 bases. Germline V lookup: CDR1 SGHTA, CDR2 FQGNSA. Trimming cost V 5 bases and J 4 bases; bases outside gene matches: 11. The CDR3 consists of 16 residues. The CDR3: CASSLYRDRGRYEQYF. CDR3 nucleotide sequence: TGTGCCAGCAGCCTCTACCGGGACAGGGGAAGATACGAGCAGTACTTC.